This TCR beta chain was sequenced in a study of monozygotic twins with inflammatory bowel disease. Study-wide findings and caveats: The co-twins with IBD showed lower TCRbeta diversity (inverse Simpson) than their healthy siblings. Background noise in patient repertoires may stem from differing immunosuppressive treatments. IBD patients exhibited fewer clonotypes shared with other individuals than healthy twins, particularly with disease activity.

A 6-nucleotide sample barcode was carried by the UMIs, which template switching added. For each CDR3 protein, TCRdb gives one entry from its re-call of the 5' RACE reads, without DNA. The sample spans about 300,000 distinct CDR3 sequences; the ten largest clones claim approximately 5.9%. Comment on this clonotype: Its antigen remains unknown.

CDR3 length equals 16 residues. Germline CDR1 and CDR2: SGHVS and FNYEAQ. J is TRBJ2-3 and V is TRBV7-6; no DNA is available, so the TRBD2 call from TCRdb remains unchecked. Sequenced: blood. The receptor's source is a human donor with ulcerative colitis or Crohn's disease, or a healthy co-twin of an affected twin (not recorded which). CDR3 residues: CASSSLGGVVSDTQYF.